The 29 T cell receptor beta chains in this list originate from one sample, sequenced in a study of shared clonotypes between healthy human individuals. Generated by immunoSEQ multiplex PCR, the TCRdb table keeps only in-frame clones and is missing some. The repertoire consists of around 2.1 million clones, with approximately 94% occurring once and the leading ten covering 1.5% to 2%. Cells designated naive CD8 were CD45RO-negative and were positively selected for CCR7, with terminally differentiated effector memory CD45RA+ cells excluded. Sequencing used naive CD8+ T cells from PBMCs. The source of these receptors is a man between 18 and 29 years old in good health. Some clones in this sample may be carry-over from other donors' samples.

This clone appeared once. This chain uses TRBV27 with TRBJ2-7, with 14 bases matching TRBD2. CDR1 MNHEY and CDR2 SMNVEV come from the germline V gene (reference sequence). CDR3 length: 18 residues. Germline trimming cut 0 bases from V and 4 bases from J; bases unmatched to any gene: 8. For the CDR3, the DNA is TGTGCCAGCAGTTTATCAGTGACTAGCGGGAGGGGATGGTACGAGCAGTACTTC. This encodes CASSLSVTSGRGWYEQYF.

CDR3 amino acids: CASSQGTSLYEQYF. The CDR3 coding sequence is TGCGCCAGCAGCCAAGGTACTAGCCTTTACGAGCAGTACTTC. The chain joins TRBV4-1 to TRBJ2-7, with a possible D match to TRBD2 (6 bases). The V end was cut by 1 base, the J end by 4 bases, with 11 bases between. CDR1 is MGHRA, CDR2 YSYEKL, per germline. This CDR3 region has 14 residues.

Worth noting for this clone: Other DNA sequences in the sample encode the same CDR3. The V gene is TRBV27, the J gene TRBJ2-4, with D possibly called TRBD1 or TRBD2 (5 bases each). The germline V gene has CDR1 MNHEY and CDR2 SMNVEV (reference sequence). This CDR3 is built from 13 residues. Trimming removed 2 bases at V and 6 bases at J, with 8 bases between. CDR3 bases: TGTGCCAGCAGTTTAGGGGGTTCAAACATTCAGTACTTC. Translation: CASSLGGSNIQYF.

This clone was detected a few times. The chain combines TRBV19 with TRBJ1-5, with D tentatively TRBD1 (6 bases). This CDR3 contains 14 residues. CDR1 is LNHDA and CDR2 is SQIVND in the germline V gene (reference sequence). V lost 5 bases and J lost 4, with 12 bases in between. The CDR3 is CASSPRDTNQPQHF. DNA for the CDR3: TGTGCCAGTAGTCCCCGGGACACTAATCAGCCCCAGCATTTT. The full variable domain, in which reference TRBV19 and TRBJ1-5 provide the parts outside the CDR3, is DGGITQSPKYLFRKEGQNVTLSCEQNLNHDAMYWYRQDPGQGLRLIYYSQIVNDFQKGDIAEGYSVSREKKESFPLTVTSAQKNPTAFYLCASSPRDTNQPQHFGDGTRLSIL.

The chain has TRBV13 and TRBJ2-5; 10 nucleotides line up with TRBD1. CDR1 and CDR2 from the germline V gene are PRHDT and FYEKMQ (reference sequence). The CDR3 extends over 14 amino acids. After removal of 5 bases from V and 5 bases from J, the junction contained 5 bases not matched to a gene. CDR3 DNA sequence: TGTGCCAGCAGCATCGGACAGGGGGGGGAGACCCAGTACTTC. Its protein product is CASSIGQGGETQYF.

The chain recombines TRBV6-5 with TRBJ2-7, with D perhaps TRBD2 (6 bases). Germline V gene data show CDR1 as MNHEY and CDR2 as SVGAGI. The CDR3 has 14 residues. The V and J ends lost 2 bases and 3 bases respectively, with 11 bases between them. The CDR3: CASSYTLGGYEQYF. As DNA, the CDR3 is TGTGCCAGCAGTTACACCCTGGGGGGCTACGAGCAGTACTTC.

The chain joins TRBV7-9 to TRBJ2-7; D not resolved. Germline V gene lookup returns CDR1 SEHNR and CDR2 FQNEAQ (reference sequence). V was clipped by 2 bases and J by 6 bases, with 8 bases between them. This CDR3 is built from 12 residues. The CDR3 DNA reads as TGTGCCAGCAGCTTAATGGGGTCCGAGCAGTACTTC. It translates to CASSLMGSEQYF. Full variable domain (missing parts from reference TRBV7-9 and TRBJ2-7): DTGVSQNPRHKITKRGQNVTFRCDPISEHNRLYWYRQTLGQGPEFLTYFQNEAQLEKSRLLSDRFSAERPKGSFSTLEIQRTEQGDSAMYLCASSLMGSEQYFGPGTRLTVT.

With respect to this clone: The same CDR3 also results from other DNA sequences found in this sample. The CDR3 bases are TGTGCCAGCAGCCCGGGGACGTCCTACAATGAGCAGTTCTTC. Residues: CASSPGTSYNEQFF. This chain links TRBV27 with TRBJ2-1, with D perhaps TRBD1 or TRBD2 (5 bases each). V shed 6 bases and J shed 1 base, with 10 bases lying between them. The CDR3 consists of 14 residues. CDR1 is MNHEY and CDR2 is SMNVEV in the germline V gene (reference sequence).

J is TRBJ2-7 and V is TRBV7-3, with TRBD2 matching 9 bases. V lost 2 bases, J lost 4 bases, and 3 bases stayed unmatched. Germline assignment: CDR1 SGHTA and CDR2 FQGTGA. CDR3 size: 14 residues. The CDR3 region is CASSLAREGYEQYF. The CDR3 region has the DNA TGTGCCAGCAGCTTAGCGCGGGAGGGATACGAGCAGTACTTC.

The chain recombines TRBV7-2 with TRBJ1-5; TRBD1 aligns across 8 bases. The V segment lost 2 bases and the J segment 4 bases; nucleotides outside the gene matches: 7. This CDR3 comprises 16 residues. Germline V gene sequence: CDR1 SGHTA, CDR2 FQGNSA. CDR3 residues: CASSLWTGMDNQPQHF. CDR3 nucleotide sequence: TGTGCCAGCAGCTTATGGACAGGGATGGATAATCAGCCCCAGCATTTT. The complete variable domain, with remaining parts taken from reference TRBV7-2 and TRBJ1-5, reads GAGVSQSPSNKVTEKGKDVELRCDPISGHTALYWYRQSLGQGLEFLIYFQGNSAPDKSGLPSDRFSAERTGGSVSTLTIQRTQQEDSAVYLCASSLWTGMDNQPQHFGDGTRLSIL.

This clone was picked up one time. V gene TRBV5-1 combines with J gene TRBJ2-1, with TRBD1 matching 8 bases. J gave up 14 bases and V 7 bases, and 14 bases lay outside the gene matches. This CDR3 region has 13 residues. CDR1 and CDR2 from the germline V gene are SGHRS and YFSETQ. The CDR3 loop is CASSDRGEPRKFF. The CDR3 bases are TGCGCCAGCTCAGACAGGGGAGAACCGAGGAAGTTCTTC.

This chain links TRBV19 with TRBJ2-7; D is possibly TRBD1 (6 bases). CDR3 length: 13 amino acids. Germline V gene data show CDR1 as LNHDA and CDR2 as SQIVND (reference sequence). The V gene lost 4 bases and the J gene lost 2 bases, with 9 bases spanning the gap. In DNA, the CDR3 is TGTGCCAGTAGTAAAGGACAGACCTACGAGCAGTACTTC. Residues: CASSKGQTYEQYF. The full variable domain, rest sourced from reference TRBV19 and TRBJ2-7, is DGGITQSPKYLFRKEGQNVTLSCEQNLNHDAMYWYRQDPGQGLRLIYYSQIVNDFQKGDIAEGYSVSREKKESFPLTVTSAQKNPTAFYLCASSKGQTYEQYFGPGTRLTVT.

The chain is built from TRBV6-5 and TRBJ1-5; no clear D. CDR1 is MNHEY, CDR2 SVGAGI, per germline. This CDR3 contains 13 residues. V lost 2 bases and J lost 9, with 11 bases in between. CDR3 nucleotides: TGTGCCAGCAGTTACGCGCGGTTTGCGCCCCAGCATTTT. Translated, it gives CASSYARFAPQHF.

The chain employs TRBV6-6 and TRBJ1-2; D is uncertain. V lost 0 bases and J lost 4, with 15 bases in between. The CDR3 length is 16 residues. CDR1 is MNHNY and CDR2 is SVGAGI in the germline V gene (reference sequence). The CDR3 nucleotides read TGTGCCAGCAGTTACTCCCCGACACGGACCTCCTATGGCTACACCTTC. This codes for CASSYSPTRTSYGYTF.

The V call is TRBV27, the J call TRBJ2-7; D is unclear. From germline, CDR1 is MNHEY and CDR2 SMNVEV (reference sequence). CDR3 length equals 14 residues. V lost 6 bases, J lost 2 bases, and 14 bases lay in between. DNA of the CDR3: TGTGCCAGCAGCTCCGCAATCGACACCTACGAGCAGTACTTC. The encoded protein is CASSSAIDTYEQYF.

This clone was seen only once. CDR3 protein: CASSHVSGQGAYEQYF. The CDR3 bases are TGTGCCAGCAGCCATGTTTCGGGACAGGGGGCCTACGAGCAGTACTTC. This sequence joins TRBV27 and TRBJ2-7; 11 positions match TRBD1. CDR1 is MNHEY, CDR2 SMNVEV, per germline (reference sequence). The CDR3 consists of 16 residues. V dropped 6 bases and J dropped 2; count of bases not matched to a gene: 9.

This clone was observed a single time. The CDR3 region is CASSVQHGPPVGTQYF. The CDR3 nucleotides read TGTGCCAGCAGTGTCCAGCACGGGCCCCCCGTAGGTACGCAGTATTTT. The chain has TRBV2 and TRBJ2-3, with D hard to call. The CDR3 runs to 16 residues. CDR1 and CDR2 from the germline V gene are SNHLY and FYNNEI. Between the trimmed V and J ends, which lost 4 bases and 8 bases, there was a span of 22 bases.

This chain links TRBV2 with TRBJ2-1, with 8 bases matching TRBD2. The germline V gene encodes CDR1 SNHLY and CDR2 FYNNEI. The CDR3 has 15 residues. V dropped 2 bases and J dropped 7; count of bases not matched to a gene: 7. CDR3 DNA: TGTGCCAGCAGTGAACGGGAACTAGCGGTAAATGAGCAGTTCTTC. Translation: CASSERELAVNEQFF.

This clone was counted a single time. The chain joins TRBV27 to TRBJ2-2; the D is unclear. V was clipped by 1 base and J by 1 base, with 13 bases between them. Germline CDR1 reads MNHEY; CDR2 reads SMNVEV (reference sequence). CDR3 length equals 17 residues. The chain's CDR3 is CASSLLGRRQNTGELFF. DNA for the CDR3: TGTGCCAGCAGTTTATTAGGGCGGAGACAGAACACCGGGGAGCTGTTTTTT.

V gene TRBV6-5 combines with J gene TRBJ2-7; weak D call: TRBD1 (5 bases). The germline V gene encodes CDR1 MNHEY and CDR2 SVGAGI. V was cut by 5 bases and J by 2 bases, with 13 bases left in between. The CDR3 extends over 14 amino acids. The CDR3 coding sequence is TGTGCCAGCAGTATCTTGCCAGGGCCCTACGAGCAGTACTTC. It is translated as CASSILPGPYEQYF.

This clone was found once. This chain uses TRBV7-9 with TRBJ2-5; D is tentatively TRBD1 or TRBD2 (5 bases each). Trimming cost V 6 bases and J 0 bases, with 8 bases left between them. Germline V gene lookup returns CDR1 SEHNR and CDR2 FQNEAQ (reference sequence). The CDR3 totals 13 residues. The CDR3 DNA reads as TGTGCCAGCAGATCGGGACACCAAGAGACCCAGTACTTC. Its protein is CASRSGHQETQYF. Supplemented by reference TRBV7-9 and TRBJ2-5, the full variable domain reads DTGVSQNPRHKITKRGQNVTFRCDPISEHNRLYWYRQTLGQGPEFLTYFQNEAQLEKSRLLSDRFSAERPKGSFSTLEIQRTEQGDSAMYLCASRSGHQETQYFGPGTRLLVL.

This sequence joins TRBV2 and TRBJ2-7; D unclear. V was trimmed by 2 bases and J by 3 bases, leaving 11 bases between them. CDR3 length: 14 residues. The germline V gene has CDR1 SNHLY and CDR2 FYNNEI. The CDR3 here is CASSEWVQDYEQYF. CDR3 DNA sequence: TGTGCCAGCAGTGAATGGGTCCAAGACTACGAGCAGTACTTC.

The chain is built from TRBV28 and TRBJ1-1; 7 bases match TRBD1. Germline CDR1 reads MDHEN; CDR2 reads SYDVKM. The CDR3 loop spans 13 amino acids. V lost 9 bases, J lost 0 bases, and 4 bases stayed unmatched. CDR3 loop: CASDRAMNTEAFF. The DNA for the CDR3 is TGTGCCAGTGACAGGGCGATGAACACTGAAGCTTTCTTT.

As concerns this clone: This sample also contains other DNA sequences that code for the same CDR3. The chain uses TRBV7-3 and TRBJ2-1; 8 bases match TRBD2. The CDR3 is made up of 14 amino acids. From germline, CDR1 is SGHTA and CDR2 FQGTGA. Unmatched junction bases numbered 2, after V lost 3 bases and J lost 4 bases. The CDR3 reads CASSFSGAYNEQFF. For the CDR3, the DNA is TGTGCCAGCAGCTTTAGCGGGGCTTACAATGAGCAGTTCTTC.

V and J are TRBV4-3 and TRBJ2-3, with D perhaps matching TRBD2 (6 bases). Germline V CDR1 and CDR2: LGHNA, YSLEER. The germline V and J ends were trimmed by 3 bases and 0 bases, with 7 bases remaining between them. CDR3 length: 14 amino acids. The CDR3 sequence: CASSQRGSTDTQYF. DNA of the CDR3: TGCGCCAGCAGCCAGCGGGGTAGCACAGATACGCAGTATTTT.

The chain is built from TRBV5-6 and TRBJ1-1; maybe TRBD1 (6 bases). Germline lookup yields CDR1 SGHDT and CDR2 YYEEEE. This CDR3 has 14 amino acids. The germline V and J ends were trimmed by 0 bases and 6 bases, with 12 bases remaining between them. As DNA, the CDR3 is TGTGCCAGCAGCTTGGGTTGGGGGCCCCCTGAAGCTTTCTTT. It yields the protein CASSLGWGPPEAFF.

Notes on this clone: Other DNA sequences in the same sample also yield this CDR3. V usage is TRBV7-9 and J usage is TRBJ2-2; TRBD2 agrees at 11 bases. The germline V gene encodes CDR1 SEHNR and CDR2 FQNEAQ (reference sequence). The CDR3 spans 16 residues. The V and J ends lost 5 bases and 0 bases, in that order; junction bases with no gene match: 2. CDR3 region: CASSPGLAANTGELFF. In DNA, the CDR3 is TGTGCCAGCAGCCCGGGACTAGCGGCGAACACCGGGGAGCTGTTTTTT.

The chain recombines TRBV6-4 with TRBJ2-7; D is perhaps TRBD1 (5 bases). This CDR3 has 16 residues. Looked up from germline, CDR1 is MRHNA and CDR2 is SNTAGT. V was trimmed by 7 bases and J by 6 bases, leaving 25 bases between them. The CDR3 region has the DNA TGTGCCAGCATTCCCACCTATAGGAAGGGGCACTGCGAGCAGTACTTC. This encodes CASIPTYRKGHCEQYF.

As regards this clone: Other DNA sequences in the sample encode the same CDR3. The V call is TRBV5-1, the J call TRBJ1-2; 10 nucleotides line up with TRBD1. Germline CDR1 SGHRS, CDR2 YFSETQ. The CDR3 is made up of 15 amino acids. V lost 0 bases, J lost 5 bases, and 4 bases stayed unmatched. CDR3 coding DNA: TGCGCCAGCAGCTTGGACCGGGACAGGGGATATGGCTACACCTTC. This codes for CASSLDRDRGYGYTF.